This passage covers 3 T cell receptor beta chains from one sample sequenced in a study of blood T cell repertoires in COVID-19. The protocol was immunoSEQ multiplex PCR, while the TCRdb copy is restricted to in-frame clones and leaves out a portion. Of 250,000 to 350,000 clones listed, 85% to 90% were seen once; the top ten hold under 4.5%. Sequencing was performed on peripheral blood. These receptors were collected from a woman in her forties or fifties with active or convalescent COVID-19.

The V and J genes are TRBV4-3 and TRBJ1-1, with D possibly TRBD1 on 5 matching bases. Trimming took off 2 bases at V and 1 base at J, with 8 bases between the two ends. The CDR3 runs 14 residues. Per germline, CDR1 LGHNA and CDR2 YSLEER. The chain's CDR3 is CASSQITGNTEAFF. CDR3 coding DNA: TGCGCCAGCAGCCAAATAACAGGGAACACTGAAGCTTTCTTT.

The rearrangement joins TRBV19 to TRBJ2-5, with 10 bases matching TRBD1. Germline V gene data show CDR1 as LNHDA and CDR2 as SQIVND (reference sequence). With 6 bases clipped from V and 5 bases from J, the junction kept 12 bases outside the gene matches. The CDR3 is 16 residues long. CDR3 region: CASRRTGTGVFETQYF. CDR3 sequence (DNA): TGTGCCAGTAGACGGACCGGGACAGGGGTGTTTGAGACCCAGTACTTC.

J is TRBJ2-7 and V is TRBV3-1 (or the pseudogene TRBV3-2); 11 bases are shared with TRBD2. Germline values: CDR1 LGHDT, CDR2 YNNKEL (reference sequence). The length of the CDR3 is 15 residues. V was clipped by 5 bases and J by 2 bases; unmatched bases: 5. The CDR3 nucleotides are TGTGCCAGCAGCAAGACTAGCGGGGCCCCCTACGAGCAGTACTTC. Encoded protein: CASSKTSGAPYEQYF.